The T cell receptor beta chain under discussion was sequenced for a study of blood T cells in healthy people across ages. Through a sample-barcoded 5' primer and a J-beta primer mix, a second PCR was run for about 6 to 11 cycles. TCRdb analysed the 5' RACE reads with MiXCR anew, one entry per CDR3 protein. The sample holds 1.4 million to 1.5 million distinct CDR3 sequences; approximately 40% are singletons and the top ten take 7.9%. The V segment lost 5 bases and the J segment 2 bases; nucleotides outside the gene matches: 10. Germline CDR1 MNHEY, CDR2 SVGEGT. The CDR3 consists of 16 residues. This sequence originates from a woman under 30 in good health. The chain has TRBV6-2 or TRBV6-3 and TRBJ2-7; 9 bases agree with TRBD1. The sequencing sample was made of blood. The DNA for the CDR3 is TGTGCCAGCAGTCCCCCGGGACAGGGTACGACCTACGAGCAGTACTTC. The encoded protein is CASSPPGQGTTYEQYF.